At least ten counts were recorded for the clone carrying this TCR beta chain. Its antigen is as yet unknown. It was with previously described methods and listed TCR primers that bulk TCR libraries were made. Each CDR3 protein gets one entry after TCRdb re-called the PCR reads with MiXCR. This sample has about half a million distinct CDR3 sequences, with about a fifth found just once. This sample was included in a study of molecular identifiers for immune sequencing clone quantification. Germline assignment: CDR1 LNHDA and CDR2 SQIVND (reference sequence). The CDR3 spans 13 residues. V was trimmed by 3 bases and J by 0 bases, leaving 3 bases between them. Study-level findings and limits: Reports indicate spiked Jurkat TCR RNA from one cell could be found among approximately 1 million naive cells.

This receptor was taken from a human donor in good health. Some libraries in this study had Jurkat cell RNA spiked in. This chain connects TRBV19 to TRBJ2-4; D not certain. What was sequenced was naive CD8+ T cells from blood, with Jurkat cell RNA spiked in. The subset here: FACS-sorted CD8+CD4-CCR7+CD45RA+ naive T cells. CDR3 sequence (DNA): TGTGCCAGTAGTATTCAAGCCAAAAACATTCAGTACTTC. Translating gives CASSIQAKNIQYF.